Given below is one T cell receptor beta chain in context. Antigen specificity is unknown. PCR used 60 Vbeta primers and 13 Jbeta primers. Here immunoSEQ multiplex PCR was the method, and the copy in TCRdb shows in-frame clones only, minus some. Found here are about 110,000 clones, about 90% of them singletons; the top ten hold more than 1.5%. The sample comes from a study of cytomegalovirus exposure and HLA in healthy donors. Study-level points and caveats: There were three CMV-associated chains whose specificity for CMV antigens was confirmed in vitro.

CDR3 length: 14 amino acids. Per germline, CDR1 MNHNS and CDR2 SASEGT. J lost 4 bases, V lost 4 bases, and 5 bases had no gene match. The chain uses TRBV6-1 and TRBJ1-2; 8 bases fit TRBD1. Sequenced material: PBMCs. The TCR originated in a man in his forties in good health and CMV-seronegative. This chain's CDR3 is CASSATGVGYGYTF. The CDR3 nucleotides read TGTGCCAGCAGTGCGACAGGGGTCGGCTATGGCTACACCTTC.